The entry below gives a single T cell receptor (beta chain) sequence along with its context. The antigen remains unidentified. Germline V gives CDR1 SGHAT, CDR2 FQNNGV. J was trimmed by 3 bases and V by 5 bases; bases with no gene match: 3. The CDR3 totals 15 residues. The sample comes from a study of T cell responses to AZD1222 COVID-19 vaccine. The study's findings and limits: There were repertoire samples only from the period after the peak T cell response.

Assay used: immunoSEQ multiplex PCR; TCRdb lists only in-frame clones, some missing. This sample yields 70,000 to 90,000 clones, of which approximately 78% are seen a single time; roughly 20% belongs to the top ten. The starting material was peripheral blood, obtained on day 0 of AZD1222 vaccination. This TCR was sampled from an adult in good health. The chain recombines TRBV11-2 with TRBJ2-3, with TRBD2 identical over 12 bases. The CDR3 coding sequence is TGTGCCAGCAGCCGGACTAGCGGGACTACAGATACGCAGTATTTT. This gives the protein CASSRTSGTTDTQYF.